This TCR beta chain stems from a study of blood T cells in healthy people across ages. Combining a sample-barcoded 5' primer with a J-beta primer mix, a second PCR ran for roughly 7 to 11 cycles. Each of the cDNA molecules was tagged by a template-switch adaptor with 12 random nucleotides. Sequencing recovered at least 2.5 million CDR3-containing paired-end reads from each sample. Each CDR3 protein is one row after TCRdb ran MiXCR on the 5' RACE reads. The sample contains 1.2 million to 1.5 million distinct CDR3 sequences, 40% to 50% of which appear only once. Germline values: CDR1 SEHNR, CDR2 FQNEAQ (reference sequence). The CDR3 contains 16 residues. V lost 5 bases to trimming and J lost 0 bases, with 15 bases between them. The authors drew around 11 milliliters of peripheral blood from each donor.

The TCR comes from a woman between 18 and 29 years old in good health. Sequenced material: blood. The chain has TRBV7-9 and TRBJ2-3; D is possibly TRBD1 (5 bases). The CDR3 nucleotides are TGTGCCAGCAGCCCCAAGGGGCAGAAGAGCACAGATACGCAGTATTTT. This encodes CASSPKGQKSTDTQYF.